Below, 10 T cell receptor beta chains from the same sample are listed, as sequenced in a study of T cells in women clearing cervical HPV infection. Repertoires were generated with immunoSEQ multiplex PCR, while TCRdb's copy carries only in-frame clones and drops some. The specimen's table records tens of thousands of clones. Sample: blood buffy coat. Receptors originate from a woman between 18 and 69 years old with a cervical HPV16 infection that either progressed to CIN3+ or cleared (not recorded which).

In the case of this clone: A junction end diverges from the germline sequence, so it may reflect a read error. The read halts 3 residues ahead of the CDR3 end, with the missing end drawn from the germline J gene. This sequence joins TRBV5-4 and TRBJ1-3, with D perhaps TRBD1 (5 bases). This CDR3 contains 15 residues. Germline V CDR1 and CDR2: SGHNT, YYREEE (reference sequence). CDR3 sequence: CASSLGWGSGNTIYF. The sequenced part of the CDR3 DNA is TGTGCCAGCAGCCTTGGTTGGGGCTCTGGAAACACG. Full variable domain (remainder filled in from reference TRBV5-4 and TRBJ1-3): ETGVTQSPTHLIKTRGQQVTLRCSSQSGHNTVSWYQQALGQGPQFIFQYYREEENGRGNFPPRFSGLQFPNYSSELNVNALELDDSALYLCASSLGWGSGNTIYFGEGSWLTVV.

Concerning this clone: The read ends 3 residues shy of where the CDR3 ends; the end is completed using the germline J gene. The rearrangement links TRBV11-2 to TRBJ2-1; 7 bases are shared with TRBD1. V was pared by 4 bases and J by 4 bases, with 4 bases of the junction left unmatched. CDR1 is SGHAT, CDR2 FQNNGV, per germline. The CDR3 runs to 14 residues. The CDR3 DNA, read in part, is TGTGCCAGCAGCTCCTACAGGGGATACAATGAG. This encodes CASSSYRGYNE. The entire CDR3 protein is CASSSYRGYNEQFF.

With regard to this clone: The read terminates 3 residues before the CDR3 end, so the remaining end is supplied by the germline J gene. The V and J genes are TRBV18 and TRBJ2-7; D unclear. The germline V gene has CDR1 KGHSH and CDR2 LQKENI. The V end lost 5 bases, the J end lost 4 bases, and 18 bases lay between the germline ends. This CDR3 comprises 15 residues. The CDR3: CASSTRASAKYEQYF. The covered CDR3 bases are TGTGCCAGCTCAACAAGGGCCTCGGCGAAATACGAG.

On this clone: The CDR3 goes on 3 residues after the read ends, and that part is filled in from the germline J gene. This chain connects TRBV30 to TRBJ2-5, with 12 bases matching TRBD2. Germline assignment: CDR1 GTSNPN and CDR2 SVGIG (reference sequence). This CDR3 comprises 12 residues. V lost 5 bases, J lost 5 bases, and 0 bases stayed unmatched. CDR3 in amino acids: CAWGLAGETQYF. The CDR3 DNA, read in part, is TGTGCCTGGGGACTAGCGGGGGAGACC.

A word on this clone: The CDR3 extends 3 residues past the end of the read, so its final part is completed from the germline J gene. The J gene is TRBJ2-3, the V gene TRBV29-1, with 13 bases aligning to TRBD2. Trimming took 7 bases from V and 8 from J; bases not matched to a gene: 15. Germline lookup yields CDR1 SQVTM and CDR2 ANQGSEA. CDR3 length: 16 residues. The CDR3 DNA, read in part, is TGCAGCGAATCACTAGCGGGAGGGCCCGGAGAGTCTACG. This translates into CSESLAGGPGEST. Given in full, the CDR3 is CSESLAGGPGESTQYF.

This CDR3 is CASSPTEGGDYTF. The part of the CDR3 DNA that was read is TGTGCCAGCTCACCGACAGAGGGCGGCGAC. The chain couples TRBV18 to TRBJ1-2; a weak D match, TRBD1 (5 bases). The read terminates 3 residues ahead of where the CDR3 ends, so the germline J gene completes it. Germline CDR1 is KGHSH and CDR2 is LQKENI. The CDR3 extends over 13 amino acids.

To note about this clone: The observed sequence ends 3 residues before the CDR3 terminus, with the missing tail filled in from the germline J gene. This chain joins TRBV23-1 and TRBJ1-2; the D is unclear. TRBV23-1 is an ORF, and what it does is uncertain. CDR3 length equals 17 residues. Trimming took off 0 bases at V and 0 bases at J, with 14 bases between the two ends. The CDR3 loop is CASSQSPGRRSNYGYTF. The CDR3 bases that were read are TGCGCCAGCAGTCAATCACCAGGAAGACGTTCTAACTATGGC.

As for this clone: The read finishes 3 residues shy of the CDR3 end, and the germline J gene is used to complete it. The chain carries TRBV2 and TRBJ1-6; 7 nucleotides match TRBD1. CDR3 length equals 14 residues. V trimming: 4 bases; J trimming: 5 bases; junction bases outside the gene matches: 2. Per the germline V gene, CDR1 is SNHLY and CDR2 is FYNNEI. CDR3 sequence: CASSGDSDNSPLHF. CDR3 DNA, as far as it was read: TGTGCCAGCAGTGGGGACAGTGATAATTCACCC.

Its frequency marks this clone as medium-sized. Read sequence stops 3 residues before the CDR3 end, and the germline J gene provides the missing end. The rearrangement uses TRBV20-1 and TRBJ2-4; D remains ambiguous. Germline V gives CDR1 DFQATT, CDR2 SNEGSKA (reference sequence). The CDR3 sequence is 14 residues long. V lost 0 bases to trimming and J lost 0 bases, with 6 bases between them. The CDR3 loop reads CSARELGAKNIQYF. The sequenced part of the CDR3 DNA is TGCAGTGCTAGAGAACTCGGAGCCAAAAACATT.

Comments on this clone: The sequence runs out 3 residues before the end of the CDR3; the remainder is reconstructed from the germline J gene. The chain couples TRBV20-1 to TRBJ2-1; TRBD2 agrees at 13 bases. This CDR3 has 14 amino acids. Germline CDR1 and CDR2: DFQATT and SNEGSKA (reference sequence). Losses at the gene ends were 6 bases for V and 2 bases for J; bases not matched to a gene: 1. The CDR3 DNA, read in part, is TGCAGTGCAGGGACTAGCGGGACCTACAATGAG. Protein sequence: CSAGTSGTYNE. The complete CDR3 protein is CSAGTSGTYNEQFF.